This T cell receptor beta chain was profiled in a study of human T cells and chemical hapten exposure. Background on the study: DPC at 2% was the sensitizing agent, placed on 2 cm by 2 cm of upper inner arm skin. Women made up most patients, who had alopecia areata, totalis or universalis. From small differences in pooled library volume came most of the variation in per-sample TCR yields.

This clonotype was recorded many times. Each CDR3 protein gets one entry after TCRdb re-called the RACE reads with MiXCR. The sample lists approximately 320,000 distinct CDR3 sequences; 4.5% to 7% were seen once. The ends were cut back, 5 bases at V and 1 base at J, with 15 bases in the middle. The CDR3 is made up of 15 amino acids. Germline lookup yields CDR1 DFQATT and CDR2 SNEGSKA (reference sequence). Time point defined: pre-sensitization, week 0. The treatment denotes: therapeutic diphenylcyclopropenone sensitization with weekly scalp DPC. The origin of this receptor is a woman aged 18-35 years with alopecia areata. Some clones in this sample may be carry-over from other donors' samples. Here the sequenced sample was whole blood, taken in connection with sensitization to the hapten diphenylcyclopropenone (DPC). The chain employs TRBV20-1 and TRBJ2-4; D may match TRBD1 or TRBD2 (5 bases each). The CDR3 reads CSAGRQRSAKNIQYF. The CDR3 nucleotides read TGCAGTGCTGGAAGACAGCGGTCGGCCAAAAACATTCAGTACTTC.